This paragraph covers one TCR beta chain sequence. Its antigen remains unidentified. These data belong to a study of regulatory T cells in long-lasting Graves disease. Study-wide results and caveats: Persistent disease preferred TRBV28, TRBJ1-2 and TRBJ2-5.

Arm-PCR of CDR3 regions and iRepertoire HTBI primers were the basis on which TCR beta libraries were built. TCRdb ran MiXCR on the multiplex PCR reads and lists one entry per CDR3 protein. In the table there are about 290,000 distinct CDR3 sequences, roughly a fifth of which are singletons. Time point: persistent/refractory GD, antithyroid drugs over 5 years with positive TRAb. PBMC-extracted RNA yielded the TCR library. CDR1 and CDR2 from the germline V gene are DFQATT and SNEGSKA (reference sequence). CDR3 length: 11 residues. After removal of 6 bases from V and 7 bases from J, the junction contained 3 bases not matched to a gene.

The sample in question was peripheral blood mononuclear cells (PBMCs), obtained when the disease was refractory, from a patient treated with antithyroid drugs. The receptor was derived from a female donor with Graves disease. This chain connects TRBV20-1 to TRBJ1-5, with TRBD1 identical over 7 bases. The CDR3 spells CSAGTVQPQHF. For the CDR3, the DNA is TGCAGTGCAGGGACAGTCCAGCCCCAGCATTTT.